Shown below are 28 T cell receptor beta chains from a single sample sequenced in a study of blood T cells in healthy people across ages. A J-beta primer mix and a sample-barcoded 5' primer were used in a second PCR of roughly 6 to 11 cycles. MiXCR, applied by TCRdb to the 5' RACE reads, yields one record per CDR3 protein. This sample yields roughly 1.7 million distinct CDR3 sequences, of which almost 35% are seen a single time; approximately 10% belongs to the top ten. Sequenced input: blood. The receptors come from a woman in her twenties or thirties in good health.

The gene calls are TRBV27 and TRBJ1-1; D uncertain. CDR3 size: 15 residues. Germline V lookup: CDR1 MNHEY, CDR2 SMNVEV (reference sequence). Deletions cut 4 bases from V and 5 bases from J, with 17 bases between. The CDR3 protein is CASSSSTAVPTEAFF. The DNA of the CDR3 is TGTGCCAGCAGTTCATCCACAGCAGTTCCGACTGAAGCTTTCTTT.

A word on this clonotype: A much larger clone is a single base away; this may be a read error. The chain recombines TRBV6-2 or TRBV6-3 with TRBJ2-3; D gene unclear. The CDR3 totals 14 residues. Per the germline V gene, CDR1 is MNHEY and CDR2 is SVGEGT. The V and J ends lost 6 bases and 3 bases respectively, with 13 bases between them. Here the CDR3 reads CASRLTCGTDTQYF. In DNA form, the CDR3 reads TGTGCCAGCAGGCTTACTTGCGGAACAGATACGCAGTATTTT.

This clonotype was found a few times. A read error may account for a junction end that differs from germline. The CDR3 DNA reads TGTGCCAGCAGCCGGGCGGGCGGTGGGCAAGAGATCCAGTACTTC. The encoded protein is CASSRAGGGQEIQYF. The chain links TRBV28 to TRBJ2-5, with D possibly matching TRBD2 (5 bases). Germline CDR1 reads MDHEN; CDR2 reads SYDVKM. This CDR3 is 15 amino acids long.

As regards this clonotype: It may be a read error: a sequence one base away is much more abundant. The V and J genes are TRBV2 and TRBJ2-2; 13 nucleotides match TRBD2. The CDR3 loop spans 17 amino acids. The germline V gene encodes CDR1 SNHLY and CDR2 FYNNEI. The CDR3 bases are TGTGCCAGCAGAAGGACTAGCGGGAGATTAGGCACCGGGGAGCGGTTTTTT. Translation: CASRRTSGRLGTGERFF.

Notes on this clonotype: Possible read error: a much larger clone is one base away. The chain combines TRBV29-1 with TRBJ2-5; the D gene is possibly TRBD2 (6 bases). Germline values: CDR1 SQVTM, CDR2 ANQGSEA. The CDR3 contains 12 residues. V shed 7 bases and J shed 2 bases, with 11 bases lying between them. In nucleotides, the CDR3 is TGCAGCGCCTTTGCGGGGCAAGAGACCCAGTACTTC. Translating gives CSAFAGQETQYF.

This clonotype has at least ten counts. J is TRBJ2-1 and V is TRBV4-1; 8 nucleotides align to TRBD2. The germline V gene has CDR1 MGHRA and CDR2 YSYEKL. The CDR3 runs to 16 residues. With 0 bases clipped from V and 7 bases from J, the junction kept 8 bases outside the gene matches. CDR3 sequence reads: CASSQDWRGAGNEQFF. The CDR3 coding sequence is TGCGCCAGCAGCCAAGATTGGCGGGGGGCCGGGAATGAGCAGTTCTTC.

In this sample, this clonotype turned up a few times. J is TRBJ2-7 and V is TRBV12-5; unclear D gene. The DNA end lines up better with TRBJ2-5; the J call may be wrong. The CDR3 sequence is 13 residues long. Looked up from germline, CDR1 is LGHNT and CDR2 is FRNRAP. The CDR3 protein is CASGLPNGETQYF. In DNA form, the CDR3 reads TGTGCTAGTGGTCTCCCCAACGGGGAGACCCAGTACTTC.

The gene calls are TRBV11-2 and TRBJ2-1, with TRBD2 matching 7 bases. Germline loops: CDR1 SGHAT, CDR2 FQNNGV. Trimming cost V 4 bases and J 0 bases; bases outside gene matches: 6. This CDR3 is 16 amino acids long. The CDR3 spells CASSSALADSYNEQFF. CDR3 coding DNA: TGTGCCAGCAGCTCCGCGCTAGCGGACTCCTACAATGAGCAGTTCTTC.

The V and J genes are TRBV30 and TRBJ2-5; 9 bases align to TRBD2. Gene TRBJ2-7 matches the end of the DNA better, so the J call may be wrong. The V gene's germline CDR1 is GTSNPN and CDR2 SVGIG (reference sequence). This CDR3 contains 14 residues. The CDR3 loop reads CAWAGLAGNYEQYF. Here the CDR3 DNA reads TGTGCCTGGGCAGGGCTAGCGGGAAACTACGAGCAGTACTTC.

The rearrangement joins TRBV28 to TRBJ2-1, with 10 bases aligning to TRBD2. J gave up 2 bases and V 11 bases, and 12 bases lay outside the gene matches. The CDR3 spans 16 residues. The germline V gene has CDR1 MDHEN and CDR2 SYDVKM. CDR3 in amino acids: CAGGVAGGRAYNEQFF. CDR3 DNA: TGTGCCGGAGGCGTAGCGGGAGGTCGGGCCTACAATGAGCAGTTCTTC. Looking up the rest from reference TRBV28 and TRBJ2-1 gives the full variable domain: DVKVTQSSRYLVKRTGEKVFLECVQDMDHENMFWYRQDPGLGLRLIYFSYDVKMKEKGDIPEGYSVSREKKERFSLILESASTNQTSMYLCAGGVAGGRAYNEQFFGPGTRLTVL.

This clonotype was counted a few times. The gene calls are TRBV6-1 and TRBJ2-7; tentative D call: TRBD1 (6 bases). The CDR3 is 16 residues long. Germline values: CDR1 MNHNS, CDR2 SASEGT. V was clipped by 5 bases and J by 5 bases, with 22 bases between them. The CDR3 is CASSPEGEGVGHEQYF. In DNA form, the CDR3 reads TGTGCCAGCAGTCCAGAGGGAGAGGGGGTGGGCCACGAGCAGTACTTC.

There are a few counts of this clonotype. V and J are TRBV5-6 and TRBJ2-1; 7 bases are shared with TRBD2. V dropped 3 bases and J dropped 10; count of bases not matched to a gene: 13. CDR3 length: 15 residues. Germline CDR1 is SGHDT and CDR2 is YYEEEE. CDR3 coding DNA: TGTGCCAGCAGCTCGTGGGGCGGGGGTTTAGGGGAGCAGTTCTTC. It is translated as CASSSWGGGLGEQFF. Combining the CDR3 with reference TRBV5-6 and TRBJ2-1 gives the whole variable domain DAGVTQSPTHLIKTRGQQVTLRCSPKSGHDTVSWYQQALGQGPQFIFQYYEEEERQRGNFPDRFSGHQFPNYSSELNVNALLLGDSALYLCASSSWGGGLGEQFFGPGTRLTVL.

As regards this clonotype: A junction end diverges from the germline sequence, so it may reflect a read error. The chain links TRBV20-1 to TRBJ2-3, with TRBD2 matching 8 bases. CDR1 is DFQATT and CDR2 is SNEGSKA in the germline V gene (reference sequence). The CDR3 spans 12 residues. For the CDR3, the DNA is TGCAGCGGACAGCGGGGGTTAGATTCGCAGTATTTT. Translating gives CSGQRGLDSQYF.

This clonotype was detected a few times. The chain is built from TRBV20-1 and TRBJ2-7; D is undetermined. Trimming left V 0 bases short and J 11 bases short, with 14 bases between. Germline V gives CDR1 DFQATT, CDR2 SNEGSKA (reference sequence). The CDR3 covers 12 residues. The CDR3 protein is CSARDRQLGKYF. CDR3 nucleotides: TGCAGTGCTAGAGATCGGCAACTGGGGAAGTACTTC.

This chain uses TRBV20-1 with TRBJ2-3; a weak D match, TRBD2 (7 bases). CDR1 and CDR2 (germline): DFQATT, SNEGSKA (reference sequence). The CDR3 sequence is 19 residues long. The ends were cut back, 4 bases at V and 1 base at J, with 27 bases in the middle. Written as DNA, the CDR3 is TGCAGTGCTACCTCCCGGGAGTGGGGGGGCAGTTTACGCACAGATACGCAGTATTTT. Translating it yields CSATSREWGGSLRTDTQYF.

The chain is built from TRBV5-6 and TRBJ2-5, with D possibly being TRBD1 (6 bases). The V end was cut by 0 bases, the J end by 11 bases, with 17 bases between. The CDR3 is 14 residues long. Germline-derived CDR1 and CDR2 are SGHDT and YYEEEE. The CDR3 DNA reads as TGTGCCAGCAGCTTGGGACAGGCGAGGAGAGAGCAGTACTTC. Residues: CASSLGQARREQYF.

Ten or more counts support this clonotype. The V and J genes are TRBV6-1 and TRBJ2-3; no clear D gene. Trimming took 1 base from V and 0 from J, leaving 8 bases between them. Germline V gene sequence: CDR1 MNHNS, CDR2 SASEGT. The CDR3 is 15 amino acids. The CDR3 DNA follows: TGTGCCAGCAGTGAAGTAGGAACTAGCACAGATACGCAGTATTTT. It specifies CASSEVGTSTDTQYF.

A few counts support this clonotype. This may stem from a read error, because a much larger clone lies one nucleotide away. This sequence joins TRBV15 and TRBJ1-2; D remains ambiguous. CDR3 length: 14 amino acids. Germline CDR1 and CDR2: LNHNV and YYDKDF (reference sequence). CDR3 residues: CAASSRGRDYGYTF. The CDR3 DNA follows: TGTGCCGCCAGCAGTCGGGGTCGTGACTATGGCTACACCTTC.

The sample holds a few counts of this clonotype. This chain links TRBV30 with TRBJ2-5, with D perhaps assigned TRBD1 or TRBD2 (5 bases each). Looked up from germline, CDR1 is GTSNPN and CDR2 is SVGIG (reference sequence). This CDR3 spans 13 amino acids. Trimming removed 3 bases at V and 1 base at J, with 9 bases between. CDR3 nucleotides: TGTGCCTGGAGGAGGGGCCTCCAAGAGACCCAGTACTTC. This gives the protein CAWRRGLQETQYF.

This clonotype was detected only a few times. The chain uses TRBV9 and TRBJ2-1, with 8 bases that match TRBD1. The CDR3 spans 15 residues. Per germline, CDR1 SGDLS and CDR2 YYNGEE. Trimming at V came to 0 bases and at J to 4 bases, leaving 3 bases not matched to a gene. CDR3 amino acids: CASSVDRGYYNEQFF. CDR3 bases: TGTGCCAGCAGCGTAGACAGGGGGTATTACAATGAGCAGTTCTTC.

This clonotype was seen many times. This chain connects TRBV4-1 to TRBJ2-5, with 13 nucleotides matching TRBD2. The CDR3 totals 16 residues. Trimming took 4 bases from V and 1 from J; bases not matched to a gene: 3. Germline V CDR1 and CDR2: MGHRA, YSYEKL. The CDR3 here is CASSPTSGRAQETQYF. The CDR3 region has the DNA TGCGCCAGCAGCCCCACTAGCGGGAGGGCCCAAGAGACCCAGTACTTC.

This sequence joins TRBV4-1 and TRBJ1-2; D not certain. The germline V gene has CDR1 MGHRA and CDR2 YSYEKL. The germline V and J ends were trimmed by 0 bases and 5 bases, with 19 bases remaining between them. The CDR3 is 17 residues long. CDR3 region: CASSQEMAPDPLYGYTF. The CDR3 DNA reads TGCGCCAGCAGCCAAGAGATGGCCCCCGATCCCCTATATGGCTACACCTTC.

This clonotype was counted a few times. V usage is TRBV6-6 and J usage is TRBJ2-5; 10 nucleotides line up with TRBD1. The CDR3 contains 16 residues. Germline V gene sequence: CDR1 MNHNY, CDR2 SVGAGI (reference sequence). J was trimmed by 4 bases and V by 4 bases; bases with no gene match: 9. The CDR3 is CASSSTGTGVGETQYF. The CDR3 bases are TGTGCCAGCAGTTCCACCGGGACAGGGGTGGGAGAGACCCAGTACTTC.

V gene TRBV20-1 combines with J gene TRBJ2-7, with TRBD2 matching over 8 bases. With V trimmed by 4 bases and J by 4 bases, 3 bases remained unmatched. The CDR3 runs to 12 residues. Germline V gene data show CDR1 as DFQATT and CDR2 as SNEGSKA (reference sequence). For the CDR3, the DNA is TGCAGTGCTACTAGCGGGCGGTACGAGCAGTACTTC. Encoded protein: CSATSGRYEQYF.

This chain uses TRBV11-2 with TRBJ2-3; TRBD2 is a possible D gene (5 bases). Germline V gives CDR1 SGHAT, CDR2 FQNNGV. Trimming removed 1 base at V and 2 bases at J, with 10 bases between. The CDR3 totals 15 residues. The CDR3 protein is CASSLVPGITDTQYF. DNA for the CDR3: TGTGCCAGCAGCTTAGTGCCGGGGATCACAGATACGCAGTATTTT.

The chain joins TRBV20-1 to TRBJ2-5; 11 bases fit TRBD2. The CDR3 has 15 amino acids. CDR1 is DFQATT, CDR2 SNEGSKA, per germline (reference sequence). The V segment lost 6 bases and the J segment 1 base; nucleotides outside the gene matches: 7. The CDR3 region has the DNA TGCAGTGCGATAGCGGGGGGGCCTCCCCAAGAGACCCAGTACTTC. Amino acids: CSAIAGGPPQETQYF.

The V and J genes are TRBV6-1 and TRBJ2-5; possible D gene TRBD2, 5 bases. The CDR3 is 14 residues long. Germline CDR1 reads MNHNS; CDR2 reads SASEGT. The V and J ends lost 0 bases and 5 bases respectively, with 10 bases between them. The CDR3 DNA follows: TGTGCCAGCAGTGAAGCCTCGGGCGGGGAGACCCAGTACTTC. It specifies CASSEASGGETQYF.

A few counts support this clonotype. This chain links TRBV10-1 with TRBJ2-3; D ambiguous. Trimming removed 1 base from V and 5 bases from J, with 7 bases in between. Germline-derived CDR1 and CDR2 are WNHNN and SYGVQD (reference sequence). The CDR3 loop spans 13 amino acids. The CDR3 sequence is CASSEYRVDTQYF. The DNA for the CDR3 is TGCGCCAGCAGTGAGTATCGTGTAGATACGCAGTATTTT.